This T cell receptor (beta chain) was obtained from a study of Ad26.COV2.S vaccination and SARS-CoV-2 variants. Findings of the study overall: Spike-specific TCR breadth was greater in vaccine than placebo recipients. Reportedly, after vaccination the spike-specific CD8+ and CD4+ T cell responses displayed substantial breadth.

The assay was immunoSEQ multiplex PCR, and TCRdb's table has in-frame clones only and misses some. The data contain hundreds of thousands of clones, roughly 91% of them seen just once; the ten biggest clones take up around 5%. Treatment indicated: around 19 received Ad26.COV2.S at low or high dose, single or two shots; about 5 received placebo; per-sample allocation not given. Repertoires come from day 63 after the first vaccine or placebo injection. Whoever gave the sample was an adult aged 18-55 years in Boston. As concerns this clone: Antigen: not known.

The CDR3 consists of 13 residues. Germline CDR1 and CDR2: LNHDA and SQIVND (reference sequence). The V gene lost 4 bases and the J gene lost 1 base, with 7 bases spanning the gap. The receptor was derived from a person between 18 and 65 years old who received the Ad26.COV2.S COVID-19 vaccine or a placebo. This sequence joins TRBV19 and TRBJ2-5, with D uncertain. The material sequenced was peripheral blood, taken in a trial of Ad26.COV2.S vaccine versus placebo. Here the CDR3 reads CASSKPPQETQYF. As DNA, the CDR3 is TGTGCCAGTAGTAAGCCCCCCCAAGAGACCCAGTACTTC.